What follows are 3 T cell receptor beta chains derived from one specimen sequenced in a study of post-analysis software for immune sequencing data. These TCRs' antigens remain unknown. General study results and limits: Five or six TRBV segments appeared more often in patients than in controls, and TRBV5-6, TRBV5-1 and TRBV20-1 were among these.

cDNA libraries of TCR beta carried unique molecular identifiers. TCRdb re-analysed the PCR reads in MiXCR, keeping a single row per CDR3 protein. The table has hundreds of thousands of distinct CDR3 sequences, about 40% seen once; the top ten hold more than 1.5%. Input material: blood. These receptor sequences come from a girl aged 5 to 17 with multiple sclerosis.

This clonotype has only a few counts. The rearrangement uses TRBV2 and TRBJ2-3; no definite D call. The CDR3 extends over 12 amino acids. V lost 10 bases, J lost 0 bases, and 8 bases lay in between. Germline loops: CDR1 SNHLY, CDR2 FYNNEI. In DNA, the CDR3 is TGTGCCACCACCCCTAGCACAGATACGCAGTATTTT. It codes for CATTPSTDTQYF.

The chain joins TRBV12-3 or TRBV12-4 to TRBJ2-3; TRBD2 agrees at 11 bases. The CDR3 length is 15 residues. With V trimmed by 6 bases and J by 3 bases, 5 bases remained unmatched. The CDR3 sequence: CASRPGLAETDTQYF. DNA of the CDR3: TGTGCCAGCAGGCCGGGACTAGCGGAGACAGATACGCAGTATTTT.

This clonotype was seen a handful of times. The rearrangement joins TRBV5-1 to TRBJ1-2; D uncertain. V dropped 9 bases and J dropped 5 bases, with 20 bases sitting between them. Germline V gene data show CDR1 as SGHRS and CDR2 as YFSETQ. This CDR3 region has 14 residues. As DNA, the CDR3 is TGCGCCACTCAACCCCAGGACGGATATTATGGCTACACCTTC. Amino acids: CATQPQDGYYGYTF.